The 27 T cell receptor beta chains listed next were all sequenced from one sample in a study of monozygotic twins with inflammatory bowel disease. Following a re-call of the 5' RACE reads, TCRdb has one entry per CDR3 protein and lacks DNA. Its table records approximately 150,000 distinct CDR3 sequences. Specimen: blood. These receptors came from a human donor with ulcerative colitis or Crohn's disease, or a healthy co-twin of an affected twin (not recorded which).

J is TRBJ2-5 and V is TRBV7-2; the D call of TRBD2 rests on TCRdb alone, since no DNA is present to check it. Germline CDR1 and CDR2: SGHTA and FQGNSA. CDR3 size: 17 residues. The CDR3 sequence: CASSLASPSGGGETQYF. Full variable domain (rest looked up from reference TRBV7-2 and TRBJ2-5): GAGVSQSPSNKVTEKGKDVELRCDPISGHTALYWYRQSLGQGLEFLIYFQGNSAPDKSGLPSDRFSAERTGGSVSTLTIQRTQQEDSAVYLCASSLASPSGGGETQYFGPGTRLLVL.

The rearrangement joins TRBV2 to TRBJ1-1; the D call from TCRdb, TRBD1, cannot be confirmed without DNA. The CDR3 covers 17 residues. The germline gives CDR1 SNHLY, CDR2 FYNNEI. The CDR3 here is CASSVGTGGLMNTEAFF. The full variable domain, with the rest looked up from reference TRBV2 and TRBJ1-1, is EPEVTQTPSHQVTQMGQEVILRCVPISNHLYFYWYRQILGQKVEFLVSFYNNEISEKSEIFDDQFSVERPDGSNFTLKIRSTKLEDSAMYFCASSVGTGGLMNTEAFFGQGTRLTVV.

The chain links TRBV6-1 to TRBJ1-3; TCRdb selects TRBD1, and the lack of DNA leaves this call unchecked. CDR1 and CDR2 (germline): MNHNS, SASEGT. This CDR3 comprises 18 residues. CDR3 sequence: CASTPLLGPTDSGNTIYF.

This chain connects TRBV20-1 to TRBJ2-5; TCRdb designates TRBD1, a call that cannot be tested without DNA. The CDR3 extends over 13 amino acids. Germline V gene lookup returns CDR1 DFQATT and CDR2 SNEGSKA (reference sequence). The CDR3 here is CSARDGKGLDQYF.

This chain uses TRBV4-2 with TRBJ1-2. The CDR3 consists of 13 residues. Germline V gene lookup returns CDR1 LGHNA and CDR2 YNFKEQ. CDR3 region: CASSSSKDYGYTF.

J is TRBJ2-1 and V is TRBV7-3; the D call of TRBD2 rests on TCRdb alone, since no DNA is present to check it. This CDR3 has 16 amino acids. CDR1 is SGHTA, CDR2 FQGTGA, per germline. The CDR3 is CASSLDASGYYNEQFF. The full variable domain, its missing parts supplied by reference TRBV7-3 and TRBJ2-1, is GAGVSQTPSNKVTEKGKYVELRCDPISGHTALYWYRQSLGQGPEFLIYFQGTGAADDSGLPNDRFFAVRPEGSVSTLKIQRTERGDSAVYLCASSLDASGYYNEQFFGPGTRLTVL.

The J gene is TRBJ2-1, the V gene TRBV29-1; TCRdb indicates TRBD1, and absent DNA this call remains unverified. This CDR3 spans 15 amino acids. Germline V gene sequence: CDR1 SQVTM, CDR2 ANQGSEA. The CDR3 loop is CSAELGQGVYNEQFF.

The chain has TRBV7-9 and TRBJ1-2; TCRdb selects TRBD1, and the lack of DNA leaves this call unchecked. CDR3 length: 16 amino acids. Germline assignment: CDR1 SEHNR and CDR2 FQNEAQ (reference sequence). This CDR3 reads CASSLALPDRNYGYTF.

The chain has TRBV5-5 and TRBJ1-1; TCRdb's assignment of TRBD1 cannot be checked, as there is no DNA. The germline V gene has CDR1 SGHKS and CDR2 YYEKEE (reference sequence). The CDR3 runs to 13 residues. The CDR3 is CASSTGRTAEAFF. Combining the CDR3 with reference TRBV5-5 and TRBJ1-1 gives the whole variable domain DAGVTQSPTHLIKTRGQQVTLRCSPISGHKSVSWYQQVLGQGPQFIFQYYEKEERGRGNFPDRFSARQFPNYSSELNVNALLLGDSALYLCASSTGRTAEAFFGQGTRLTVV.

The chain carries TRBV6-2 or TRBV6-3 and TRBJ1-5. Germline assignment: CDR1 MNHEY and CDR2 SVGEGT. The CDR3 is made up of 15 amino acids. This CDR3 is CASSLRFGSNQPQHF.

The V and J genes are TRBV20-1 and TRBJ2-7; TCRdb's D call of TRBD2 is untestable without DNA. Germline lookup yields CDR1 DFQATT and CDR2 SNEGSKA (reference sequence). The CDR3 covers 16 residues. The CDR3 region is CSANPERGGGTYEQYF.

The V and J genes are TRBV7-9 and TRBJ2-7; TCRdb proposes TRBD2, but this gene call is untestable without DNA. Germline CDR1 SEHNR, CDR2 FQNEAQ (reference sequence). This CDR3 is 14 amino acids long. This chain's CDR3 is CASSLGASDYEQYF.

The chain carries TRBV7-2 and TRBJ2-3; TCRdb gives TRBD2 as the D gene, but with no DNA this cannot be confirmed. Germline V gene sequence: CDR1 SGHTA, CDR2 FQGNSA. This CDR3 is built from 14 residues. The CDR3 is CASSLDGPSMAGYF.

The chain recombines TRBV12-3 or TRBV12-4 with TRBJ2-4; there is no DNA to check the TCRdb D call of TRBD1. This CDR3 has 16 residues. The CDR3 here is CASSLVPGTEKNIQYF.

The CDR3 reads CASSLLGIQETQYF. The V and J genes are TRBV5-5 and TRBJ2-5; as DNA is missing, the TRBD2 call by TCRdb cannot be tested. CDR1 is SGHKS, CDR2 YYEKEE, per germline (reference sequence). CDR3 length: 14 residues.

The rearrangement joins TRBV27 to TRBJ2-7; TCRdb gives TRBD2 as the D gene, but with no DNA this cannot be confirmed. Germline V gives CDR1 MNHEY, CDR2 SMNVEV (reference sequence). CDR3 length: 16 residues. CDR3 loop: CASSAGRDGSSYEQYF.

CDR3 residues: CASSQTGASYEQYF. The chain has TRBV28 and TRBJ2-7; TCRdb proposes TRBD1, but this gene call is untestable without DNA. Germline V gene data show CDR1 as MDHEN and CDR2 as SYDVKM. The length of the CDR3 is 14 residues.

V and J are TRBV4-2 and TRBJ1-1. The CDR3 is made up of 15 amino acids. Germline loops: CDR1 LGHNA, CDR2 YNFKEQ. CDR3 region: CASSQVRAGNTEAFF.

The chain uses TRBV20-1 and TRBJ1-6; TCRdb selects TRBD1, and the lack of DNA leaves this call unchecked. CDR3 size: 14 residues. From germline, CDR1 is DFQATT and CDR2 SNEGSKA (reference sequence). CDR3 protein: CSASRQGLDSPLHF.

This sequence joins TRBV28 and TRBJ2-3; as DNA is missing, the TRBD1 call by TCRdb cannot be tested. CDR3 length equals 16 residues. Germline CDR1 is MDHEN and CDR2 is SYDVKM. CDR3 sequence reads: CASSLWGPGSTDTQYF.

The chain has TRBV7-2 and TRBJ2-7; no DNA is available, so the TRBD1 call from TCRdb remains unchecked. Germline-derived CDR1 and CDR2 are SGHTA and FQGNSA. CDR3 length equals 13 residues. The CDR3 here is CASSAPGTYEQYF. Full variable domain (missing parts from reference TRBV7-2 and TRBJ2-7): GAGVSQSPSNKVTEKGKDVELRCDPISGHTALYWYRQSLGQGLEFLIYFQGNSAPDKSGLPSDRFSAERTGGSVSTLTIQRTQQEDSAVYLCASSAPGTYEQYFGPGTRLTVT.

The V and J genes are TRBV5-1 and TRBJ2-1; the D call from TCRdb, TRBD2, cannot be confirmed without DNA. The CDR3 contains 15 residues. Per the germline V gene, CDR1 is SGHRS and CDR2 is YFSETQ. CDR3 in amino acids: CASSWLGGRASEQFF.

V usage is TRBV6-5 and J usage is TRBJ1-1; TCRdb selects TRBD1, and the lack of DNA leaves this call unchecked. Per the germline V gene, CDR1 is MNHEY and CDR2 is SVGAGI. The CDR3 contains 13 residues. CDR3 sequence: CASRINRGAEAFF.

The J gene is TRBJ1-5, the V gene TRBV20-1; checking the TCRdb D call of TRBD1 is not possible without DNA. Germline assignment: CDR1 DFQATT and CDR2 SNEGSKA (reference sequence). This CDR3 has 17 amino acids. The CDR3 is CSARDDRGGRYNQPQHF.

The chain employs TRBV2 and TRBJ2-3; TCRdb's D call of TRBD2 is untestable without DNA. Germline V gene sequence: CDR1 SNHLY, CDR2 FYNNEI. This CDR3 comprises 16 residues. This CDR3 is CASITSSGTYTDTQYF.

V gene TRBV6-2 or TRBV6-3 combines with J gene TRBJ2-6; checking the TCRdb D call of TRBD1 is not possible without DNA. Germline CDR1 and CDR2: MNHEY and SVGEGT. This CDR3 spans 20 amino acids. CDR3 protein: CASSYPRLGGQSSGANVLTF.

The chain is built from TRBV5-6 and TRBJ1-2; there is no DNA to check the TCRdb D call of TRBD1. CDR3 length: 12 residues. CDR1 is SGHDT and CDR2 is YYEEEE in the germline V gene. CDR3 in amino acids: CASSLGQHGYTF.